Each of the 26 T cell receptor beta chains below was sequenced from the same sample in a study of CD8 T cells in Susac syndrome. It was with random hexamers that about 0.45 to 1 ug RNA was reverse transcribed. TCRdb ran MiXCR on the immunoSEQ multiplex PCR reads and lists one entry per CDR3 protein. The repertoire holds 85,000 to 120,000 distinct CDR3 sequences, roughly 95% seen once, with around 0.4% in the top ten. The material sequenced was CD8+ T cells from PBMCs. All receptors come from a human donor with Susac syndrome.

This clonotype showed up just once. The genes are TRBV18 and TRBJ2-7; no clear D. The CDR3 runs to 12 residues. V was clipped by 2 bases and J by 2 bases, with 4 bases between them. CDR1 is KGHSH, CDR2 LQKENI, per germline. CDR3 sequence reads: CASSPETYEQYF. Written as DNA, the CDR3 is TGTGCCAGCTCACCAGAAACCTACGAGCAGTACTTC.

The chain carries TRBV9 and TRBJ2-2; D is undetermined. Germline CDR1 reads SGDLS; CDR2 reads YYNGEE. The CDR3 extends over 12 amino acids. The V end lost 0 bases, the J end lost 7 bases, and 4 bases lay between the germline ends. Written as DNA, the CDR3 is TGTGCCAGCAGCGTAGGGGACGGGGAGCTGTTTTTT. It translates to CASSVGDGELFF.

The chain is built from TRBV10-3 and TRBJ2-7; no clear D gene. Looked up from germline, CDR1 is ENHRY and CDR2 is SYGVKD. The CDR3 runs to 16 residues. V gave up 2 bases and J gave up 1 base, with 15 bases separating them. The CDR3 DNA follows: TGTGCCATCAGTGAGCTTGCGTCGGGTGGGTCCTACGAGCAGTACTTC. As protein: CAISELASGGSYEQYF.

The rearrangement uses TRBV3-1 and TRBJ2-3; possibly TRBD2 for D (6 bases). V lost 4 bases, J lost 6 bases, and 17 bases lay in between. This CDR3 contains 15 residues. The germline gives CDR1 LGHDT, CDR2 YNNKEL (reference sequence). The CDR3 is CASSPRGIHADTQYF. The DNA of the CDR3 is TGTGCCAGCAGCCCGCGGGGTATACACGCGGATACGCAGTATTTT.

The CDR3 reads CASSLSDSEQYF. For the CDR3, the DNA is TGTGCCAGCAGCCTATCCGACAGTGAGCAGTACTTC. The chain joins TRBV12-3 or TRBV12-4 to TRBJ2-7; TRBD1 is a possible D gene (5 bases). V lost 6 bases to trimming and J lost 7 bases, with 13 bases between them. CDR3 length: 12 amino acids.

The J gene is TRBJ2-3, the V gene TRBV7-9; D may be TRBD1 or TRBD2 (5 bases each). The germline V gene encodes CDR1 SEHNR and CDR2 FQNEAQ (reference sequence). Trimming took 10 bases from V and 0 from J, leaving 14 bases between them. This CDR3 has 14 amino acids. The CDR3 region has the DNA TGTGCCACCCCCGGGACGGATAGCACAGATACGCAGTATTTT. Translated, it gives CATPGTDSTDTQYF. The full variable domain, with the rest looked up from reference TRBV7-9 and TRBJ2-3, is DTGVSQNPRHKITKRGQNVTFRCDPISEHNRLYWYRQTLGQGPEFLTYFQNEAQLEKSRLLSDRFSAERPKGSFSTLEIQRTEQGDSAMYLCATPGTDSTDTQYFGPGTRLTVL.

This sequence joins TRBV7-6 and TRBJ2-3, with D uncertain. V was cut by 1 base and J by 4 bases, with 9 bases left in between. Germline assignment: CDR1 SGHVS and CDR2 FNYEAQ. The CDR3 has 14 residues. Here the CDR3 DNA reads TGTGCCAGCAGCTTAGAAGGTGGCTCAGATACGCAGTATTTT. This gives the protein CASSLEGGSDTQYF.

V is TRBV20-1 and J is TRBJ2-7, with a weak D call TRBD2 (6 bases). The CDR3 length is 15 residues. V was trimmed by 0 bases and J by 4 bases, leaving 16 bases between them. The V gene's germline CDR1 is DFQATT and CDR2 SNEGSKA (reference sequence). The CDR3: CSARDLSSGLYEQYF. The CDR3 DNA reads as TGCAGTGCTAGAGATTTGTCCAGCGGGCTATACGAGCAGTACTTC.

This rearrangement joins TRBV13 to TRBJ2-5; TRBD2 matches at 9 bases. Germline trimming cut 5 bases from V and 2 bases from J; bases unmatched to any gene: 6. This CDR3 has 15 amino acids. Germline values: CDR1 PRHDT, CDR2 FYEKMQ (reference sequence). The CDR3: CASSVSGGLQETQYF. CDR3 in DNA: TGTGCCAGCAGCGTTAGCGGGGGCTTGCAAGAGACCCAGTACTTC.

J is TRBJ1-1 and V is TRBV19, with D possibly being TRBD1 (5 bases). The CDR3 extends over 14 amino acids. The germline V gene has CDR1 LNHDA and CDR2 SQIVND (reference sequence). V was trimmed by 6 bases and J by 2 bases, leaving 13 bases between them. CDR3 loop: CASRQGMGNTEAFF. The CDR3 DNA reads TGTGCCAGTAGGCAGGGAATGGGAAACACTGAAGCTTTCTTT.

The chain links TRBV20-1 to TRBJ1-4; D ambiguous. Trimming left V 5 bases short and J 0 bases short, with 10 bases between. The length of the CDR3 is 14 residues. Germline V gene data show CDR1 as DFQATT and CDR2 as SNEGSKA (reference sequence). In DNA, the CDR3 is TGCAGTGCTCCATCTTTTGCAACTAATGAAAAACTGTTTTTT. Translated, it gives CSAPSFATNEKLFF.

J is TRBJ1-1 and V is TRBV20-1, with a possible D match to TRBD1 (6 bases). CDR3 size: 16 residues. V lost 6 bases and J 5 bases, leaving 25 bases between the germline ends. Germline V gene lookup returns CDR1 DFQATT and CDR2 SNEGSKA (reference sequence). The CDR3 here is CSATTFRQARGTEAFF. For the CDR3, the DNA is TGCAGTGCAACAACCTTCCGACAGGCTAGGGGGACTGAAGCTTTCTTT.

The chain combines TRBV9 with TRBJ1-2; 7 bases agree with TRBD1. From germline, CDR1 is SGDLS and CDR2 YYNGEE. V lost 0 bases to trimming and J lost 7 bases; unmatched junction nucleotides: 9. This CDR3 spans 15 amino acids. In DNA, the CDR3 is TGTGCCAGCAGCGTAGCGACAGGGACATCTGGTGGCTACACCTTC. Its protein product is CASSVATGTSGGYTF.

The chain carries TRBV20-1 and TRBJ2-3; 10 bases fit TRBD2. CDR1 and CDR2 from the germline V gene are DFQATT and SNEGSKA (reference sequence). The V gene end was trimmed by 3 bases and the J gene end by 2 bases; junction bases not matched to a gene: 8. This CDR3 spans 16 amino acids. In DNA form, the CDR3 reads TGCAGTGCTAGGGAAACTAGCGGGGCTTACACAGATACGCAGTATTTT. It is translated as CSARETSGAYTDTQYF.

V is TRBV7-6 and J is TRBJ1-6; 9 nucleotides line up with TRBD1. V lost 4 bases, J lost 10 bases, and 5 bases stayed unmatched. Per the germline V gene, CDR1 is SGHVS and CDR2 is FNYEAQ. This CDR3 region has 14 residues. The CDR3 spells CASSSRQGGSPLHF. DNA of the CDR3: TGTGCCAGCAGCTCCCGACAGGGGGGATCACCCCTCCACTTT. The full variable domain, rest sourced from reference TRBV7-6 and TRBJ1-6, is GAGVSQSPRYKVTKRGQDVALRCDPISGHVSLYWYRQALGQGPEFLTYFNYEAQQDKSGLPNDRFSAERPEGSISTLTIQRTEQRDSAMYRCASSSRQGGSPLHFGNGTRLTVT.

For the CDR3, the DNA is TGCAGTGCTAGAGATTTGGCAGGGGACAACTCCTACGAGCAGTACTTC. It codes for CSARDLAGDNSYEQYF. The gene calls are TRBV20-1 and TRBJ2-7; possible D gene TRBD1, 6 bases. The CDR3 runs to 16 residues. V shed 0 bases and J shed 0 bases, with 15 bases lying between them. Per the germline V gene, CDR1 is DFQATT and CDR2 is SNEGSKA (reference sequence).

The CDR3 DNA reads TGTGCCAGCAATCCCCAGGGGCGCACAGATACGCAGTATTTT. It specifies CASNPQGRTDTQYF. This chain uses TRBV9 with TRBJ2-3, with D perhaps matching TRBD1 (6 bases). Germline V gene data show CDR1 as SGDLS and CDR2 as YYNGEE. CDR3 length equals 14 residues. Trimming stripped 6 bases from V and 1 base from J, with 12 bases between.

The genes are TRBV9 and TRBJ1-6, with D unresolved. The CDR3 contains 13 residues. The V end was cut by 0 bases, the J end by 5 bases, with 3 bases between. Germline assignment: CDR1 SGDLS and CDR2 YYNGEE. Written as DNA, the CDR3 is TGTGCCAGCAGCGTAGTTGATAATTCACCCCTCCACTTT. It is translated as CASSVVDNSPLHF.

Written as DNA, the CDR3 is TGTGCCACCAGTGGCCCAGCGGGGGGGCGGAACAATGAGCAGTTCTTC. This sequence encodes CATSGPAGGRNNEQFF. The chain uses TRBV24-1 and TRBJ2-1; 10 nucleotides align to TRBD2. The germline CDR1 and CDR2 sequences are KGHDR and SFDVKD. The V and J ends lost 5 bases and 5 bases, in that order; junction bases with no gene match: 8. The CDR3 length is 16 residues.

The chain has TRBV9 and TRBJ1-2; D call uncertain. Germline loops: CDR1 SGDLS, CDR2 YYNGEE. The CDR3 totals 13 residues. Trimming removed 3 bases at V and 3 bases at J, with 9 bases between. For the CDR3, the DNA is TGTGCCAGCAGCGCACACTCCGACTATGGCTACACCTTC. Amino acids: CASSAHSDYGYTF.

The V call is TRBV9, the J call TRBJ2-1; D perhaps matches TRBD1 (6 bases). The V end lost 0 bases, the J end lost 7 bases, and 11 bases lay between the germline ends. The CDR3 has 14 amino acids. Per germline, CDR1 SGDLS and CDR2 YYNGEE. The CDR3 sequence is CASSVATGRNEQFF. The DNA for the CDR3 is TGTGCCAGCAGCGTAGCTACAGGGCGGAATGAGCAGTTCTTC.

This clonotype is a singleton in its sample. The chain recombines TRBV12-3 or TRBV12-4 with TRBJ1-1; D is possibly TRBD1 (6 bases). The CDR3 loop spans 13 amino acids. V shed 0 bases and J shed 4 bases, with 6 bases lying between them. The CDR3: CASSLAGATEAFF. In DNA form, the CDR3 reads TGTGCCAGCAGTTTAGCGGGGGCCACTGAAGCTTTCTTT.

The sample holds one count of this clonotype. This chain uses TRBV7-3 with TRBJ2-3, with 10 bases fitting TRBD2. The J segment lost 2 bases and the V segment lost 6 bases, leaving 5 bases of the junction unmatched. There are 15 residues in the CDR3. CDR1 SGHTA and CDR2 FQGTGA come from the germline V gene. This CDR3 is CASSLSGGATDTQYF. The CDR3 bases are TGTGCCAGCAGTCTGAGCGGGGGGGCCACAGATACGCAGTATTTT.

The rearrangement links TRBV9 to TRBJ2-5, with D possibly TRBD2 on 6 matching bases. The V and J ends lost 1 base and 5 bases respectively, with 15 bases between them. CDR3 length: 15 residues. Germline V gene sequence: CDR1 SGDLS, CDR2 YYNGEE. DNA for the CDR3: TGTGCCAGCAGCGTAACCGGCGGGGTGGGGGAGACCCAGTACTTC. Protein sequence: CASSVTGGVGETQYF. Full variable domain (missing parts from reference TRBV9 and TRBJ2-5): DSGVTQTPKHLITATGQRVTLRCSPRSGDLSVYWYQQSLDQGLQFLIQYYNGEERAKGNILERFSAQQFPDLHSELNLSSLELGDSALYFCASSVTGGVGETQYFGPGTRLLVL.

The CDR3 DNA reads as TGCAGTGCTAGAGACTTCCCGGGACAGGGGACCTACGAGCAGTACTTC. Translated, it gives CSARDFPGQGTYEQYF. The chain uses TRBV20-1 and TRBJ2-7, with 10 bases that match TRBD1. J gave up 2 bases and V 0 bases, and 7 bases lay outside the gene matches. The CDR3 spans 16 residues. In germline, CDR1 is DFQATT, CDR2 SNEGSKA (reference sequence).

The chain joins TRBV15 to TRBJ2-2, with D unresolved. The CDR3 extends over 12 amino acids. V was clipped by 4 bases and J by 7 bases, with 7 bases between them. Germline values: CDR1 LNHNV, CDR2 YYDKDF (reference sequence). As DNA, the CDR3 is TGTGCCACCAGCAAGGAGATCGGGGAGCTGTTTTTT. Translation: CATSKEIGELFF. The full variable domain, completed using reference TRBV15 and TRBJ2-2, is DAMVIQNPRYQVTQFGKPVTLSCSQTLNHNVMYWYQQKSSQAPKLLFHYYDKDFNNEADTPDNFQSRRPNTSFCFLDIRSPGLGDTAMYLCATSKEIGELFFGEGSRLTVL.